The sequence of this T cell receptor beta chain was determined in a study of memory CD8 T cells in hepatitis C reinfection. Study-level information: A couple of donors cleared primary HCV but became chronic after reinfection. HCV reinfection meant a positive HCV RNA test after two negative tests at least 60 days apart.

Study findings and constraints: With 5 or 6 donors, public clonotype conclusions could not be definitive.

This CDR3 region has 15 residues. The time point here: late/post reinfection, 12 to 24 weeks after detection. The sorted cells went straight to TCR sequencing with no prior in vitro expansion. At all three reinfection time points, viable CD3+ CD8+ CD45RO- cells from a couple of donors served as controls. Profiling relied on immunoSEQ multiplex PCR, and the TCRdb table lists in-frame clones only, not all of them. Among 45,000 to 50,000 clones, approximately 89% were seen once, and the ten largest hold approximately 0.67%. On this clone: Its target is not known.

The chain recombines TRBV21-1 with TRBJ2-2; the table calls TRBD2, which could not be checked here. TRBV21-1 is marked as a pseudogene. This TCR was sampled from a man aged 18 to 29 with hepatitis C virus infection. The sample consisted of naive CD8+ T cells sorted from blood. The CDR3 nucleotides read TGTGCCAGCAGCAAGACGGGAGAGAACACCGGGGAGCTGTTTTTT. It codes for CASSKTGENTGELFF.